Each of the 13 T cell receptor beta chains below was sequenced from the same sample in a study of T cell repertoires in cytomegalovirus infection. MiXCR, run by TCRdb on the reads, gives a single entry per CDR3 protein. Of roughly 600,000 distinct CDR3 sequences in the sample, about 24% were seen once. Input material: CD8+ T cells from PBMCs. These receptors came from a human donor in good health (CMV status not recorded). Some clones in this sample may be carry-over from other donors' samples.

This chain connects TRBV25-1 to TRBJ1-2, with 12 bases aligning to TRBD1. J was trimmed by 4 bases and V by 5 bases; bases with no gene match: 11. The germline CDR1 and CDR2 sequences are MGHDK and SYGVNS. The CDR3 has 17 amino acids. This CDR3 reads CASSSWDRGRDGYGYTF. For the CDR3, the DNA is TGTGCCAGCAGTTCGTGGGACAGGGGGCGTGATGGCTATGGCTACACCTTC.

In this sample, this clonotype turned up many times. The rearrangement links TRBV11-3 to TRBJ1-4; D gene uncertain. Trimming stripped 6 bases from V and 8 bases from J, with 13 bases between. In germline, CDR1 is SGHNT, CDR2 YENEEA. The CDR3 is 13 amino acids. CDR3 sequence: CASSVGPGEKLFF. The CDR3 DNA follows: TGTGCCAGCAGTGTTGGTCCGGGGGAAAAACTGTTTTTT.

This clonotype appeared many times. This chain links TRBV4-3 with TRBJ2-6; 8 nucleotides match TRBD1. Germline CDR1 and CDR2: LGHNA and YSLEER. V shed 5 bases and J 0 bases; nucleotides not matched to a gene: 6. This CDR3 is built from 17 residues. CDR3 amino acids: CASSSGTGFSGANVLTF. The CDR3 DNA follows: TGCGCCAGCAGCAGTGGGACAGGTTTCTCTGGGGCCAACGTCCTGACTTTC.

In the case of this clonotype: A junction end diverges from the germline sequence, so it may reflect a read error. This chain connects TRBV6-6 to TRBJ1-1, with TRBD1 identical over 7 bases. The CDR3 is made up of 13 amino acids. Germline V lookup: CDR1 MNHNY, CDR2 SVGAGI (reference sequence). The CDR3 reads CVSISNPRGEAFF. In DNA form, the CDR3 reads TGTGTCAGCATATCCAACCCCAGGGGGGAAGCTTTCTTT.

This clonotype occurred many times. A junction end diverges from the germline sequence, so it may reflect a read error. V usage is TRBV7-9 and J usage is TRBJ2-3; D possibly matches TRBD1 or TRBD2 (6 bases each). The germline V gene has CDR1 SEHNR and CDR2 FQNEAQ (reference sequence). This CDR3 contains 17 residues. The CDR3 spells CASSLGGSLAATYTQYF. The CDR3 region has the DNA TGTGCCAGCAGCCTCGGGGGCAGTTTGGCCGCCACATATACGCAGTATTTT.

This clonotype showed up just a few times. This CDR3 reads CSAMESRGWTEAFF. The CDR3 bases are TGCAGTGCCATGGAGTCCCGGGGTTGGACTGAAGCTTTCTTT. The chain has TRBV20-1 and TRBJ1-1; D is undetermined. This CDR3 comprises 14 residues. Germline V gene lookup returns CDR1 DFQATT and CDR2 SNEGSKA (reference sequence). V dropped 6 bases and J dropped 5 bases, with 19 bases sitting between them.

The sample holds a few counts of this clonotype. The V gene is TRBV6-5, the J gene TRBJ2-5; D not resolved. From germline, CDR1 is MNHEY and CDR2 SVGAGI. V lost 6 bases, J lost 1 base, and 12 bases lay in between. This CDR3 region has 14 residues. DNA of the CDR3: TGTGCCAGCAGCTACCGTGATTTCCAAGAGACCCAGTACTTC. Its protein is CASSYRDFQETQYF.

This clonotype came up many times. The chain has TRBV7-9 and TRBJ1-2, with a tentative D call TRBD1 (6 bases). The V and J ends lost 5 bases and 5 bases respectively, with 15 bases between them. The CDR3 sequence is 14 residues long. The germline gives CDR1 SEHNR, CDR2 FQNEAQ (reference sequence). As DNA, the CDR3 is TGTGCCAGCAGCCCTTCGGGGGGCAAGTATGGCTACACCTTC. Translating gives CASSPSGGKYGYTF.

This clonotype was seen at least ten times. The chain employs TRBV7-8 and TRBJ1-6, with TRBD1 as a possible D gene (6 bases). The CDR3 has 16 amino acids. Looked up from germline, CDR1 is SGHVS and CDR2 is FQNEAQ. Trimming pared 0 bases from V and 9 bases from J, leaving 15 bases between. CDR3 bases: TGTGCCAGCAGCTTAGCGAGCAGACAGGCCGGTTCACCCCTCCACTTT. This codes for CASSLASRQAGSPLHF.

This clonotype was recorded only once. The rearrangement links TRBV27 to TRBJ2-7; TRBD1 matches 8 bases. Unmatched junction bases numbered 3, after V lost 4 bases and J lost 7 bases. The CDR3 covers 12 residues. Germline-derived CDR1 and CDR2 are MNHEY and SMNVEV (reference sequence). DNA of the CDR3: TGTGCCAGCAGTTCGACAGGGGAAGAGCAGTACTTC. Translation gives CASSSTGEEQYF.

This clonotype was counted many times. The rearrangement uses TRBV7-9 and TRBJ2-3; 9 bases match TRBD2. This CDR3 spans 15 amino acids. The germline gives CDR1 SEHNR, CDR2 FQNEAQ (reference sequence). V lost 10 bases and J lost 2; bases outside the gene matches: 10. This CDR3 reads CATTPSGASTDTQYF. The CDR3 nucleotides are TGTGCCACCACGCCTAGCGGGGCTTCCACAGATACGCAGTATTTT.

This clonotype was seen a handful of times. The CDR3 coding sequence is TGTGCCAGCAGTATTCAGGACTACAATGAGCAGTTCTTC. Protein product: CASSIQDYNEQFF. The chain recombines TRBV25-1 with TRBJ2-1, with D unclear. Between the trimmed V and J ends, which lost 5 bases and 3 bases, there was a span of 8 bases. Germline lookup yields CDR1 MGHDK and CDR2 SYGVNS. There are 13 residues in the CDR3.

This clonotype was recorded once. This chain connects TRBV29-1 to TRBJ2-5, with D hard to call. Germline V gene lookup returns CDR1 SQVTM and CDR2 ANQGSEA. This CDR3 has 9 residues. Between the trimmed V and J ends, which lost 4 bases and 7 bases, there was a span of 4 bases. In nucleotides, the CDR3 is TGCAGCGTTGGCCCGACCCAGTACTTC. Protein sequence: CSVGPTQYF.